These 28 T cell receptor beta chains were sequenced from one sample in a study of CD8 T cells in Susac syndrome. RNA, at about 0.45 to 1 ug, was reverse transcribed with random hexamers. Each CDR3 protein is one row after TCRdb ran MiXCR on the immunoSEQ multiplex PCR reads. The table lists about 210,000 distinct CDR3 sequences, about 95% of them singletons. Sequencing used CD4+ T cells from PBMCs. Source of these receptors: a human donor with multiple sclerosis.

This clonotype has only one observation. The chain joins TRBV5-4 to TRBJ1-1; 10 bases line up with TRBD1. Germline CDR1 SGHNT, CDR2 YYREEE (reference sequence). After removal of 4 bases from V and 3 bases from J, the junction contained 3 bases not matched to a gene. The CDR3 length is 14 residues. The CDR3 nucleotides are TGTGCCAGCAGCGACAGGGGGCGGGACACTGAAGCTTTCTTT. Translating it yields CASSDRGRDTEAFF.

This clonotype appeared a single time. The rearrangement links TRBV12-3 or TRBV12-4 to TRBJ2-3; 10 bases align to TRBD1. J lost 6 bases, V lost 6 bases, and 9 bases had no gene match. This CDR3 spans 15 amino acids. CDR3 sequence reads: CASSLGTGVADTQYF. DNA for the CDR3: TGTGCCAGCAGCCTAGGGACAGGGGTAGCGGATACGCAGTATTTT.

The gene calls are TRBV3-1 and TRBJ1-1; 7 nucleotides match TRBD1. Germline V lookup: CDR1 LGHDT, CDR2 YNNKEL (reference sequence). The J segment lost 1 base and the V segment lost 5 bases, leaving 4 bases of the junction unmatched. The CDR3 is made up of 14 amino acids. CDR3 loop: CASSLGTANTEAFF. The CDR3 DNA is TGTGCCAGCAGCTTGGGGACAGCGAACACTGAAGCTTTCTTT.

The chain carries TRBV7-9 and TRBJ1-5; D not certain. Trimming cost V 5 bases and J 0 bases, with 8 bases left between them. Germline V lookup: CDR1 SEHNR, CDR2 FQNEAQ (reference sequence). This CDR3 contains 14 residues. Written as DNA, the CDR3 is TGTGCCAGCAGCCCGGACGGTAGCAATCAGCCCCAGCATTTT. Its translation: CASSPDGSNQPQHF.

CDR3 in amino acids: CASSFAADSTEAFF. The CDR3, as DNA: TGTGCCAGCAGCTTCGCCGCGGACTCCACTGAAGCTTTCTTT. The chain has TRBV3-1 and TRBJ1-1; the D is unclear. The V gene lost 5 bases and the J gene lost 4 bases, with 14 bases spanning the gap. This CDR3 has 14 amino acids. Germline lookup yields CDR1 LGHDT and CDR2 YNNKEL (reference sequence).

The gene calls are TRBV20-1 and TRBJ2-5; the D is unclear. CDR3 length equals 12 residues. The germline CDR1 and CDR2 sequences are DFQATT and SNEGSKA (reference sequence). V was shortened by 1 base and J by 3 bases, with 6 bases between the two germline ends. The chain's CDR3 is CSARAQEETQYF. The CDR3 bases are TGCAGTGCTAGAGCCCAAGAAGAGACCCAGTACTTC.

The chain recombines TRBV2 with TRBJ1-6; 7 bases map to TRBD1. CDR1 is SNHLY and CDR2 is FYNNEI in the germline V gene. After removal of 2 bases from V and 7 bases from J, the junction contained 5 bases not matched to a gene. CDR3 length: 15 amino acids. CDR3 coding DNA: TGTGCCAGCAGTGAAACCGGGACAGCGAATTCACCCCTCCACTTT. It specifies CASSETGTANSPLHF. Based on the CDR3 plus reference TRBV2 and TRBJ1-6, the full variable domain is EPEVTQTPSHQVTQMGQEVILRCVPISNHLYFYWYRQILGQKVEFLVSFYNNEISEKSEIFDDQFSVERPDGSNFTLKIRSTKLEDSAMYFCASSETGTANSPLHFGNGTRLTVT.

The gene calls are TRBV3-1 and TRBJ2-7; D unclear. This CDR3 has 13 residues. The V and J ends lost 1 base and 9 bases respectively, with 13 bases between them. Looked up from germline, CDR1 is LGHDT and CDR2 is YNNKEL (reference sequence). The CDR3 region has the DNA TGTGCCAGCAGCCAAGCCCCAACCCCGAGGCAGTACTTC. Translated, it gives CASSQAPTPRQYF.

V is TRBV20-1 and J is TRBJ2-5; perhaps TRBD2 as D (6 bases). CDR3 length equals 13 residues. The germline gives CDR1 DFQATT, CDR2 SNEGSKA (reference sequence). Trimming removed 3 bases from V and 3 bases from J, with 11 bases in between. The CDR3 region is CSASRSGEETQYF. CDR3 nucleotide sequence: TGCAGTGCTAGTAGGTCGGGGGAAGAGACCCAGTACTTC.

CDR3: CATGRGQSNEKLFF. In DNA, the CDR3 is TGTGCCACCGGCCGTGGACAGAGTAATGAAAAACTGTTTTTT. J is TRBJ1-4 and V is TRBV15, with a possible D match to TRBD1 (6 bases). V gave up 8 bases and J gave up 4 bases, with 14 bases separating them. This CDR3 has 14 amino acids. CDR1 and CDR2 (germline): LNHNV, YYDKDF (reference sequence).

This sequence joins TRBV6-2 or TRBV6-3 and TRBJ2-1, with 8 bases matching TRBD2. Germline V gives CDR1 MNHEY, CDR2 SVGEGT. The CDR3 sequence is 16 residues long. V shed 4 bases and J 0 bases; nucleotides not matched to a gene: 5. This chain's CDR3 is CASSSQRGSSYNEQFF. CDR3 nucleotide sequence: TGTGCCAGCAGTTCCCAGCGGGGGAGCTCCTACAATGAGCAGTTCTTC.

The genes are TRBV29-1 and TRBJ1-1; 12 bases line up with TRBD1. Looked up from germline, CDR1 is SQVTM and CDR2 is ANQGSEA. This CDR3 region has 14 residues. The V segment lost 7 bases and the J segment 4 bases; nucleotides outside the gene matches: 7. CDR3 nucleotide sequence: TGCAGCGCGGGACAGGGGGCGATCGTCACTGAAGCTTTCTTT. This gives the protein CSAGQGAIVTEAFF.

This rearrangement joins TRBV5-1 to TRBJ2-3, with 13 bases identical to TRBD2. J gave up 1 base and V 0 bases, and 2 bases lay outside the gene matches. Germline values: CDR1 SGHRS, CDR2 YFSETQ. CDR3 length: 17 residues. This CDR3 reads CASSLVTSGGRTDTQYF. The DNA of the CDR3 is TGCGCCAGCAGCTTGGTGACTAGCGGGGGGCGCACAGATACGCAGTATTTT.

The chain couples TRBV29-1 to TRBJ2-3, with 8 bases lining up with TRBD2. Germline V gene lookup returns CDR1 SQVTM and CDR2 ANQGSEA. The CDR3 is made up of 14 amino acids. The trim removed 4 bases at V and 1 base at J, leaving 4 bases unmatched. The chain's CDR3 is CSVVAAGGTDTQYF. CDR3 sequence (DNA): TGCAGCGTTGTTGCAGCGGGGGGCACAGATACGCAGTATTTT.

This rearrangement joins TRBV20-1 to TRBJ1-6; TRBD1 is a possible D gene (6 bases). This CDR3 has 15 residues. Deletions cut 3 bases from V and 5 bases from J, with 14 bases between. Germline CDR1 DFQATT, CDR2 SNEGSKA (reference sequence). In nucleotides, the CDR3 is TGCAGTGCTAGCACAGGGCGCGGGAATAATTCACCCCTCCACTTT. Encoded protein: CSASTGRGNNSPLHF.

This chain connects TRBV7-9 to TRBJ1-2; 8 bases align to TRBD1. There are 13 residues in the CDR3. Germline values: CDR1 SEHNR, CDR2 FQNEAQ (reference sequence). After removal of 3 bases from V and 7 bases from J, the junction contained 4 bases not matched to a gene. The CDR3 DNA reads TGTGCCAGCAGCTTTCAGGGGGCGCTTGGCTACACCTTC. Protein: CASSFQGALGYTF.

This sequence joins TRBV7-9 and TRBJ2-7; TRBD1 matches 7 bases. This CDR3 contains 13 residues. Germline-derived CDR1 and CDR2 are SEHNR and FQNEAQ (reference sequence). Trimming took 5 bases from V and 5 from J; bases not matched to a gene: 6. CDR3 nucleotides: TGTGCCAGCAGCGCTCCACAGGGGCACGAGCAGTACGTC. Protein sequence: CASSAPQGHEQYV.

The chain links TRBV20-1 to TRBJ2-4, with a tentative D call TRBD2 (6 bases). This CDR3 spans 15 amino acids. V was trimmed by 0 bases and J by 0 bases, leaving 9 bases between them. The germline gives CDR1 DFQATT, CDR2 SNEGSKA (reference sequence). The CDR3 DNA reads as TGCAGTGCTAGAGATACTAGCAGAGCCAAAAACATTCAGTACTTC. Its protein is CSARDTSRAKNIQYF.

The chain combines TRBV3-1 with TRBJ1-2; TRBD1 agrees at 7 bases. Germline V lookup: CDR1 LGHDT, CDR2 YNNKEL (reference sequence). CDR3 length equals 14 residues. Trimming cost V 3 bases and J 8 bases; bases outside gene matches: 9. The CDR3 DNA sequence: TGTGCCAGCAGCCAGCCGGGACAGTTTGAGGGCTACACCTTC. Translated: CASSQPGQFEGYTF.

This rearrangement joins TRBV12-3 or TRBV12-4 to TRBJ2-5; unclear D gene. V dropped 5 bases and J dropped 3 bases, with 10 bases sitting between them. This CDR3 comprises 13 residues. This CDR3 is CASSMRLKETQYF. CDR3 nucleotides: TGTGCCAGCAGTATGAGGTTGAAAGAGACCCAGTACTTC.

CDR3 sequence (DNA): TGTGCCTGGAGCGCCTCCGGGAATGAGCAGTTCTTC. Its translation is CAWSASGNEQFF. The chain carries TRBV30 and TRBJ2-1; no definite D call. This CDR3 has 12 amino acids. The germline V gene has CDR1 GTSNPN and CDR2 SVGIG (reference sequence). Trimming removed 3 bases at V and 7 bases at J, with 10 bases between.

V is TRBV7-3 and J is TRBJ2-3, with a possible D match to TRBD1 (5 bases). The CDR3 runs 16 residues. Trimming removed 0 bases at V and 7 bases at J, with 17 bases between. Germline CDR1 reads SGHTA; CDR2 reads FQGTGA. This chain's CDR3 is CASSLTPRRQSNTQYF. The CDR3 region has the DNA TGTGCCAGCAGCTTAACCCCTCGAAGACAGTCGAATACGCAGTATTTT.

This chain's CDR3 is CASSLRDRANTEAFF. CDR3 sequence (DNA): TGTGCCAGCAGCTTAAGGGACAGGGCGAACACTGAAGCTTTCTTT. The chain uses TRBV9 and TRBJ1-1, with TRBD1 matching over 9 bases. CDR3 length: 15 amino acids. With V trimmed by 4 bases and J by 1 base, 5 bases remained unmatched. The germline V gene has CDR1 SGDLS and CDR2 YYNGEE.

This clonotype has only one observation. The chain links TRBV7-2 to TRBJ1-2; TRBD1 aligns across 7 bases. The germline gives CDR1 SGHTA, CDR2 FQGNSA. V shed 3 bases and J 4 bases; nucleotides not matched to a gene: 5. This CDR3 has 14 residues. Here the CDR3 reads CASSFPGTVYGYTF. The CDR3 DNA is TGTGCCAGCAGCTTCCCCGGGACAGTCTATGGCTACACCTTC.

This rearrangement joins TRBV12-3 or TRBV12-4 to TRBJ1-4, with 10 bases lining up with TRBD1. The V and J ends lost 5 bases and 7 bases, in that order; junction bases with no gene match: 7. This CDR3 has 15 residues. CDR3 protein: CASSTVGTGAEKLFF. CDR3 bases: TGTGCCAGCAGTACCGTGGGGACAGGGGCTGAAAAACTGTTTTTT.

The chain uses TRBV6-6 and TRBJ1-2, with TRBD1 identical over 12 bases. Germline CDR1 reads MNHNY; CDR2 reads SVGAGI (reference sequence). The CDR3 is made up of 16 amino acids. Unmatched junction bases numbered 8, after V lost 6 bases and J lost 3 bases. The CDR3 here is CASSPRGQGADYGYTF. Here the CDR3 DNA reads TGTGCCAGCAGCCCCAGGGGACAGGGGGCAGACTATGGCTACACCTTC.

V is TRBV12-5 and J is TRBJ2-3; weak D call: TRBD1 (6 bases). Between the trimmed V and J ends, which lost 6 bases and 1 base, there was a span of 8 bases. This CDR3 is built from 13 residues. CDR1 LGHNT and CDR2 FRNRAP come from the germline V gene. The CDR3 region is CASGRTGTDTQYF. The CDR3, as DNA: TGTGCTAGTGGGAGGACAGGCACAGATACGCAGTATTTT.

The chain links TRBV12-3 or TRBV12-4 to TRBJ2-7, with 9 positions matching TRBD1. This CDR3 has 14 residues. V lost 8 bases and J lost 0; bases outside the gene matches: 5. CDR3 DNA sequence: TGTGCCAGCGGGAAGGACAGGGGCTCCTACGAGCAGTACTTC. Amino acids: CASGKDRGSYEQYF.